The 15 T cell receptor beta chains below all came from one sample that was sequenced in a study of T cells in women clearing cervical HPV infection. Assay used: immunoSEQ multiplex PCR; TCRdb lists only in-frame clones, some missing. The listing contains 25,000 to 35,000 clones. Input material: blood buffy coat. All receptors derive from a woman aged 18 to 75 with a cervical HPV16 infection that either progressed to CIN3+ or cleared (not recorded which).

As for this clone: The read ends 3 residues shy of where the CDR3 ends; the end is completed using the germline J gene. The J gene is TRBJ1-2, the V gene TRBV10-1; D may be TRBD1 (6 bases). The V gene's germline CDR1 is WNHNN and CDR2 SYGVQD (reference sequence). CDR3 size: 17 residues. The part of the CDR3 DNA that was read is TGCGCCAGCAGTGAGTCAAGGGACATGGTGGGCCGAGGGGGC. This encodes CASSESRDMVGRGG. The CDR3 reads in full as CASSESRDMVGRGGYTF.

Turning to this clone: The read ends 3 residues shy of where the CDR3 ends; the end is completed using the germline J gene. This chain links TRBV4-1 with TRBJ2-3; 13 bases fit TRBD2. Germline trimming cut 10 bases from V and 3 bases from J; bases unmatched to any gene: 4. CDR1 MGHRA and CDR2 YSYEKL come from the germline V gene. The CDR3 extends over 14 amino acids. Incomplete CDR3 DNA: TGCGCCACCACTAGCGGGAGGGGGACAGATACG. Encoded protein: CATTSGRGTDT. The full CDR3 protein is CATTSGRGTDTQYF.

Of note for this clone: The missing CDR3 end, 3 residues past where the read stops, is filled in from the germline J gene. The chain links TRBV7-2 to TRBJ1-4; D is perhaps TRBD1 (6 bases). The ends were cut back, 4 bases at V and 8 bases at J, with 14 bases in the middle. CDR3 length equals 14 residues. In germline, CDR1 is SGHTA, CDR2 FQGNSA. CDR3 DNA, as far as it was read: TGTGCCAGCAGCTCCCCCAGGGGAGGAGAAAAA. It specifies CASSSPRGGEK. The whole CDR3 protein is CASSSPRGGEKLFF.

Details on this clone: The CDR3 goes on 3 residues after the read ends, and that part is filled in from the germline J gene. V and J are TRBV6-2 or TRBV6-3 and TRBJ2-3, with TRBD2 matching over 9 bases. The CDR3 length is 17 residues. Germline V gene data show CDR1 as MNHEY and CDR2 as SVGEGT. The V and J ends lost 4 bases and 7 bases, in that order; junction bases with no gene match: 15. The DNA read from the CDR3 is TGTGCCAGCAGTTTCGGACCGAGCGGGGGGCCGGGGAATACG. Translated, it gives CASSFGPSGGPGNT. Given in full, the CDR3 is CASSFGPSGGPGNTQYF.

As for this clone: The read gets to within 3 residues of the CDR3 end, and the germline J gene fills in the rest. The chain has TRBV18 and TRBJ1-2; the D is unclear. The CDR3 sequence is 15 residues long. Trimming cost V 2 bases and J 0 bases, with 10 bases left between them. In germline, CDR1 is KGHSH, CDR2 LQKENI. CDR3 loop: CASSPVLAANYGYTF. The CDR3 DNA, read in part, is TGTGCCAGCTCACCAGTCTTGGCGGCTAACTATGGC.

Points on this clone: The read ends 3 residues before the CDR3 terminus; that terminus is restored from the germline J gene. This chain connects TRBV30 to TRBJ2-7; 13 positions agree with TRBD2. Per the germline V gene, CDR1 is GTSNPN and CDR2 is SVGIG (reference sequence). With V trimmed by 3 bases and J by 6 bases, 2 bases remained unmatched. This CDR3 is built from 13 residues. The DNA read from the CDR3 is TGTGCCTGGAGCCGACTAGCGGGAGGCGAG. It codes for CAWSRLAGGE. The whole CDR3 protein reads CAWSRLAGGEQYF.

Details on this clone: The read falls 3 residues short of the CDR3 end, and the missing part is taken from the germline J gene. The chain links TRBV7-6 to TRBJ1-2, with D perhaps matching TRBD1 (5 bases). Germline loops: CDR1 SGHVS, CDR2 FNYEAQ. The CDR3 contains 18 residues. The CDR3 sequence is CASSLVHAGTRITDTYTF. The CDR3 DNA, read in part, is TGTGCCAGCAGCTTAGTCCATGCCGGGACTAGAATCACAGATACC.

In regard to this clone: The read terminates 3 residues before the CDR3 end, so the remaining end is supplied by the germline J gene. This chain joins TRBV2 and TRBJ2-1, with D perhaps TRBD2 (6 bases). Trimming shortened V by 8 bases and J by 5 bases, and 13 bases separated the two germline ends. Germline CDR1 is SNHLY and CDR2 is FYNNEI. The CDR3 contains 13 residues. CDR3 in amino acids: CASHRDSHNEQFF. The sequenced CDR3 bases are TGTGCCAGCCACCGGGACTCTCACAATGAG.

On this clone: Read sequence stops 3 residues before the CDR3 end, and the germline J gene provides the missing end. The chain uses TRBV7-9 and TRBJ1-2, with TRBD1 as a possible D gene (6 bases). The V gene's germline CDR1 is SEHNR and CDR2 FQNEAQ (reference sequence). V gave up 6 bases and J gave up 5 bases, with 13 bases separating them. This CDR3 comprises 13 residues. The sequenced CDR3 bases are TGTGCCAGCAGTCAGGACAGCGCGTATGGC. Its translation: CASSQDSAYG. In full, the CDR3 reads CASSQDSAYGYTF. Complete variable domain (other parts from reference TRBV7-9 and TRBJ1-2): DTGVSQNPRHKITKRGQNVTFRCDPISEHNRLYWYRQTLGQGPEFLTYFQNEAQLEKSRLLSDRFSAERPKGSFSTLEIQRTEQGDSAMYLCASSQDSAYGYTFGSGTRLTVV.

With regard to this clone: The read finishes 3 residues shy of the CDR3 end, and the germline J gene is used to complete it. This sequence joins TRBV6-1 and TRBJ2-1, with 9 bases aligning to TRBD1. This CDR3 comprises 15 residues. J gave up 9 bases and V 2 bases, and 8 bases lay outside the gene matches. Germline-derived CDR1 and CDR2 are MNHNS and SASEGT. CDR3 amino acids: CASSEWTGAHSEQFF. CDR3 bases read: TGTGCCAGCAGTGAATGGACAGGGGCCCACTCTGAG.

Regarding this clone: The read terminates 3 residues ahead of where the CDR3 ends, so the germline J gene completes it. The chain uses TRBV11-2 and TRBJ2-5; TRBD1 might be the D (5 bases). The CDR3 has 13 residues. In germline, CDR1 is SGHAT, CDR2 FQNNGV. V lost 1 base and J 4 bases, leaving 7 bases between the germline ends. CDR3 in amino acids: CASSLARGETQYF. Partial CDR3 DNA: TGTGCCAGCAGCTTAGCTAGGGGAGAGACC.

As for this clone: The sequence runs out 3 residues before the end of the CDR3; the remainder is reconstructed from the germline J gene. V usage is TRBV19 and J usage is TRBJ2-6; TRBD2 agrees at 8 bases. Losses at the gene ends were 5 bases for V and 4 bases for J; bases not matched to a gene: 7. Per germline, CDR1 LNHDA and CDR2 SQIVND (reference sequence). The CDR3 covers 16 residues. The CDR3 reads CASSSPGGAGANVLTF. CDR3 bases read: TGTGCCAGTAGTTCCCCCGGGGGGGCAGGGGCCAACGTC.

Partial CDR3 DNA: TGTGCCAGCAGCTTGGAGGGGTACCCAGTAGATGAG. Amino acids: CASSLEGYPVDE. The full CDR3 reads CASSLEGYPVDEQFF. This chain links TRBV5-6 with TRBJ2-1, with D perhaps matching TRBD1 (5 bases). Sequencing ends 3 residues short of the CDR3 end; the germline J gene provides the rest. There are 15 residues in the CDR3. V was cut by 0 bases and J by 8 bases, with 15 bases left in between. Germline V gene sequence: CDR1 SGHDT, CDR2 YYEEEE.

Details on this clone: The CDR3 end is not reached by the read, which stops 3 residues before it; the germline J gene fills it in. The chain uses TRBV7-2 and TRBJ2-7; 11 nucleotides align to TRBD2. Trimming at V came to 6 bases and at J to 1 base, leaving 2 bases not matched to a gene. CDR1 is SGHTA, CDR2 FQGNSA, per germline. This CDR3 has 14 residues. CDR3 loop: CASRRTSGSYEQYF. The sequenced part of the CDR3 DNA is TGTGCCAGCAGAAGGACTAGCGGGTCCTACGAG. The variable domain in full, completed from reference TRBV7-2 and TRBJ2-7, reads GAGVSQSPSNKVTEKGKDVELRCDPISGHTALYWYRQSLGQGLEFLIYFQGNSAPDKSGLPSDRFSAERTGGSVSTLTIQRTQQEDSAVYLCASRRTSGSYEQYFGPGTRLTVT.

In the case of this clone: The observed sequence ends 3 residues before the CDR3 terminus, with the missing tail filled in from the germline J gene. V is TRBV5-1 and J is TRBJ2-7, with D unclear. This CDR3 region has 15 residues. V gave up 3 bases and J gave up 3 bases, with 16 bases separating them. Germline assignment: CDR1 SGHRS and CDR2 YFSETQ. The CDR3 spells CASSSSEGPLYEQYF. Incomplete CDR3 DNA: TGCGCCAGCAGCTCCTCGGAAGGGCCGCTCTACGAG.